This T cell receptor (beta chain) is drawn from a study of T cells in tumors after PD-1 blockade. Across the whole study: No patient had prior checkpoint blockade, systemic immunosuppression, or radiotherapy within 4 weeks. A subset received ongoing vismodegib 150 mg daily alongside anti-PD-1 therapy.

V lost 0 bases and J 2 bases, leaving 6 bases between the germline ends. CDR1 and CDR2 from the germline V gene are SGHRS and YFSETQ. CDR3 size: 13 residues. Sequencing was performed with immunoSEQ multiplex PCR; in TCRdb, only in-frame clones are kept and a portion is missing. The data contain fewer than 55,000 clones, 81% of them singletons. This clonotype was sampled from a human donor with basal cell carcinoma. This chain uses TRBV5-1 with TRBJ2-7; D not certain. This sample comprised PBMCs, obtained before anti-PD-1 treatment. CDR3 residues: CASSLAQTYEQYF. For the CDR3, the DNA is TGCGCCAGCAGCTTGGCTCAAACCTACGAGCAGTACTTC. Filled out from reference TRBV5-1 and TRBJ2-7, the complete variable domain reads KAGVTQTPRYLIKTRGQQVTLSCSPISGHRSVSWYQQTPGQGLQFLFEYFSETQRNKGNFPGRFSGRQFSNSRSEMNVSTLELGDSALYLCASSLAQTYEQYFGPGTRLTVT.